The T cell receptor (beta chain) described here comes from a study of blood T cell repertoires in COVID-19. Here immunoSEQ multiplex PCR was the method, and the copy in TCRdb shows in-frame clones only, minus some. Of approximately 330,000 clones in the sample, roughly 89% were seen once. The CDR3 runs 14 residues. V shed 2 bases and J shed 4 bases, with 11 bases lying between them. The germline V gene has CDR1 MDHEN and CDR2 SYDVKM. The clonotype was recovered from a man younger than 40 with COVID-19, enrolled during active disease. The sample comprised peripheral blood. This rearrangement joins TRBV28 to TRBJ1-2; TRBD1 might be the D (5 bases). CDR3 coding DNA: TGTGCCAGCAGTTTACAGGGCCGCTCCTATGGCTACACCTTC. Protein sequence: CASSLQGRSYGYTF.